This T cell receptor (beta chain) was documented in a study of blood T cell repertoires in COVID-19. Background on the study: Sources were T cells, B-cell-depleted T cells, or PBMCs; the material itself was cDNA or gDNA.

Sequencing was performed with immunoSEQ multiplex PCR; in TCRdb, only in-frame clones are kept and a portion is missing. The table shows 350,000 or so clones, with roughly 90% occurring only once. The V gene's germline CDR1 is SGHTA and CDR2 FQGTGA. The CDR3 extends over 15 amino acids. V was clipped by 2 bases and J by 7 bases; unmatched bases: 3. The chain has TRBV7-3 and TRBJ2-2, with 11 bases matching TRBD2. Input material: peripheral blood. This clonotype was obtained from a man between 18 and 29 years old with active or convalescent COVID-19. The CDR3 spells CASSLELAGVGELFF. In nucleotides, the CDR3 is TGTGCCAGCAGCTTAGAACTAGCGGGAGTCGGGGAGCTGTTTTTT.